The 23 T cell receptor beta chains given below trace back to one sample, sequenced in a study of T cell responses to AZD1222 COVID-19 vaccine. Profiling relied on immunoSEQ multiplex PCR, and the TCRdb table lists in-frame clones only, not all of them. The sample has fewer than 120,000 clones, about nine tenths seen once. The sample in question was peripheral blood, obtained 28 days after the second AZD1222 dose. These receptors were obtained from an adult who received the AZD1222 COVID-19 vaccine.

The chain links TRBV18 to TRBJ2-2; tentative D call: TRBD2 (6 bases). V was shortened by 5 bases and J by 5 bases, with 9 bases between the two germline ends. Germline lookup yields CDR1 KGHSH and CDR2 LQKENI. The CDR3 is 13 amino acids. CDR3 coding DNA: TGTGCCAGCTCAGGAGGGGTTACCGGGGAGCTGTTTTTT. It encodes CASSGGVTGELFF. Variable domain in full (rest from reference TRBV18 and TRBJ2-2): NAGVMQNPRHLVRRRGQEARLRCSPMKGHSHVYWYRQLPEEGLKFMVYLQKENIIDESGMPKERFSAEFPKEGPSILRIQQVVRGDSAAYFCASSGGVTGELFFGEGSRLTVL.

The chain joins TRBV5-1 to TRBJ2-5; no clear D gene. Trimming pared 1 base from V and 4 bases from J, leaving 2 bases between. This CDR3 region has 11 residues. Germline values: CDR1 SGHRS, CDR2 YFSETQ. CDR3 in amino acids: CASSLSETQYF. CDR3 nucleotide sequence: TGCGCCAGCAGCTTGTCAGAGACCCAGTACTTC.

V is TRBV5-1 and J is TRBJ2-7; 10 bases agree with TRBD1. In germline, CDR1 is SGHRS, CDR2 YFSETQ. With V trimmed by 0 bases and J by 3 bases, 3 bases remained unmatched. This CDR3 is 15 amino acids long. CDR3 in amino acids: CASSLAGTGVYEQYF. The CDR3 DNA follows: TGCGCCAGCAGCTTGGCCGGGACAGGGGTCTACGAGCAGTACTTC.

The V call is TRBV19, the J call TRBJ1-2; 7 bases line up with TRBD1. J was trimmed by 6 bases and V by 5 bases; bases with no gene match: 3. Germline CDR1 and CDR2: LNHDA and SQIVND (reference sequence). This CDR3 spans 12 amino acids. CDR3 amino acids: CASSSTGDGYTF. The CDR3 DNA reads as TGTGCCAGTAGTTCCACAGGGGATGGCTACACCTTC.

The CDR3 loop reads CAISEAGPGNTIYF. Here the CDR3 DNA reads TGTGCCATCAGTGAGGCAGGGCCTGGAAACACCATATATTTT. The J gene is TRBJ1-3, the V gene TRBV10-3, with D possibly TRBD1 on 5 matching bases. Germline loops: CDR1 ENHRY, CDR2 SYGVKD. With 2 bases removed from V and 2 bases from J, the gap between germline ends came to 7 bases. The CDR3 covers 14 residues.

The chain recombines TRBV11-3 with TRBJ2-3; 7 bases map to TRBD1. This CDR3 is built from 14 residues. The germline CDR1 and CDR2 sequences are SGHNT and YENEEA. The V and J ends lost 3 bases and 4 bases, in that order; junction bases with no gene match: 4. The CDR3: CASSLGQLSDTQYF. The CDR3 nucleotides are TGTGCCAGCAGCTTGGGACAGTTATCAGATACGCAGTATTTT.

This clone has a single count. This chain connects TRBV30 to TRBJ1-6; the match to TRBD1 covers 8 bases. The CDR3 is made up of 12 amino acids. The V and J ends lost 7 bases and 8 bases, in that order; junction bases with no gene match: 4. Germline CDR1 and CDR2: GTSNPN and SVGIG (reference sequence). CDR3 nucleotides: TGTGCCTTGGGACAGGTTCATTCACCCCTCCACTTT. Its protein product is CALGQVHSPLHF.

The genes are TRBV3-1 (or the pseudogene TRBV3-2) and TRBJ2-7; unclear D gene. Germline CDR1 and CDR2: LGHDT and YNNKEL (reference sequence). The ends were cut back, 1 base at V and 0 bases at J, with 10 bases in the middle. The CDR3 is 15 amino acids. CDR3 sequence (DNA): TGTGCCAGCAGCCAAGGTCCCTCCCCCTCCTACGAGCAGTACTTC. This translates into CASSQGPSPSYEQYF.

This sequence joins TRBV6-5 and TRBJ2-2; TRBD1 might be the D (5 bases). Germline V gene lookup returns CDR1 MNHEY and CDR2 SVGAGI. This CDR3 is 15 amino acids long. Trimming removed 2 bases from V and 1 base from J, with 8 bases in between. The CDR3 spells CASSYGAVNTGELFF. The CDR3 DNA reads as TGTGCCAGCAGTTACGGGGCAGTGAACACCGGGGAGCTGTTTTTT.

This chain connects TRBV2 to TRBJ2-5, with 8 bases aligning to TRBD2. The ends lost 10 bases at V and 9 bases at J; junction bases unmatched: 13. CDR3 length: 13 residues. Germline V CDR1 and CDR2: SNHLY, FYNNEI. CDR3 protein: CATQGGGSLAQYF. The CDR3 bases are TGTGCCACCCAGGGCGGGGGGTCCCTCGCCCAGTACTTC. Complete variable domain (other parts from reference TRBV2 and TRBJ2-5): EPEVTQTPSHQVTQMGQEVILRCVPISNHLYFYWYRQILGQKVEFLVSFYNNEISEKSEIFDDQFSVERPDGSNFTLKIRSTKLEDSAMYFCATQGGGSLAQYFGPGTRLLVL.

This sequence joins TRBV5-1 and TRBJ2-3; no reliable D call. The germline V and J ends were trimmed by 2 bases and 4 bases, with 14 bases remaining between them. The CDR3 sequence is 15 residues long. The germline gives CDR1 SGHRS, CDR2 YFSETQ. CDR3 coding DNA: TGCGCCAGCAGCTTTATTAGCCTAGGCGCAGATACGCAGTATTTT. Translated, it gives CASSFISLGADTQYF.

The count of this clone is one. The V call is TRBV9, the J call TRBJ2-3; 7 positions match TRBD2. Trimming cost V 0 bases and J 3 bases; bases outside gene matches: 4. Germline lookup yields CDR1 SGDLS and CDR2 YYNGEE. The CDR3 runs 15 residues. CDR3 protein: CASSVVAGVTDTQYF. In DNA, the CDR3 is TGTGCCAGCAGCGTAGTTGCGGGGGTGACAGATACGCAGTATTTT.

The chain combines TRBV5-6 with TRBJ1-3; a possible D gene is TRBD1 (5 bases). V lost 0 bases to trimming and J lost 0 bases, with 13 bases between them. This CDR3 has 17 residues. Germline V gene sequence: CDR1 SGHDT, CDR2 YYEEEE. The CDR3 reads CASSLVGEGSSGNTIYF. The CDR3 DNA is TGTGCCAGCAGCTTGGTTGGCGAGGGGTCCTCTGGAAACACCATATATTTT.

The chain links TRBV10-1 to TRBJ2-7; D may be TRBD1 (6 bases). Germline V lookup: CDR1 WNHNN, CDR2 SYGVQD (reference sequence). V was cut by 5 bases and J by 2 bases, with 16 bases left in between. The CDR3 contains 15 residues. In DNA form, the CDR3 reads TGCGCCAGCAGTTTCGGACAGAGCACACCCTACGAGCAGTACTTC. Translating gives CASSFGQSTPYEQYF.

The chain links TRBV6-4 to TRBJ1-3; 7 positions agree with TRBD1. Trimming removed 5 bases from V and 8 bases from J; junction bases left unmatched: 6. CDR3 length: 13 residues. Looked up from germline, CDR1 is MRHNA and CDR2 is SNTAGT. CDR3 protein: CASSSNQGDTIYF. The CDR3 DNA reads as TGTGCCAGCAGTTCAAACCAGGGGGACACCATATATTTT.

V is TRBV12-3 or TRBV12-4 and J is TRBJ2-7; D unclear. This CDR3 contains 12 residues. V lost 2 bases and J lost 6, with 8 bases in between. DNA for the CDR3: TGTGCCAGCAGTTTACGGGTTCCCGAGCAGTACTTC. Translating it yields CASSLRVPEQYF.

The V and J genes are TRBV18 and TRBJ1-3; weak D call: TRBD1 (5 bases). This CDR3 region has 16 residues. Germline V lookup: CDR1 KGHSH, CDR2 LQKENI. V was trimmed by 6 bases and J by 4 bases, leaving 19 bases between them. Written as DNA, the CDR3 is TGTGCCAGCTCCCCAACCCGGGACCCATCGGGAAACACCATATATTTT. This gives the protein CASSPTRDPSGNTIYF.

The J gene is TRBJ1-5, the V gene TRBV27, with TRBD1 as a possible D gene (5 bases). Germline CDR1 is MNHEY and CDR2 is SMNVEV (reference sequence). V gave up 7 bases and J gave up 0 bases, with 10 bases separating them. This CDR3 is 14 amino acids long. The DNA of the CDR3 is TGTGCCAGCATGGCAGGGATTAGCAATCAGCCCCAGCATTTT. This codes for CASMAGISNQPQHF.

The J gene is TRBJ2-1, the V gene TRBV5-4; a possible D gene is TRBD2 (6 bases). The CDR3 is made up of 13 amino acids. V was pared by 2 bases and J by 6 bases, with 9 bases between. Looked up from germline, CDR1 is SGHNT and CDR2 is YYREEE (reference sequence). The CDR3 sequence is CASSLTAGNEQFF. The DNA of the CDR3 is TGTGCCAGCAGCTTAACAGCGGGCAATGAGCAGTTCTTC.

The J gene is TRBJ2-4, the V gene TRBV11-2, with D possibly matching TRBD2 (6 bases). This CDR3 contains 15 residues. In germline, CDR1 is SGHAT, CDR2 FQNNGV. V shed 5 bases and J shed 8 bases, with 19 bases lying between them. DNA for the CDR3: TGTGCCAGCAGCCCTAAGGGACCCGAGCGGGACATTCAGTACTTC. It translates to CASSPKGPERDIQYF.

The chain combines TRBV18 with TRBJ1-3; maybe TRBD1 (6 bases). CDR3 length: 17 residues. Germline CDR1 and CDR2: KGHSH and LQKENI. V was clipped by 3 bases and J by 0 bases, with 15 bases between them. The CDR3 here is CASSPAGVGPSGNTIYF. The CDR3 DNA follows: TGTGCCAGCTCACCGGCAGGGGTGGGCCCCTCTGGAAACACCATATATTTT.

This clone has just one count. In DNA form, the CDR3 reads TGTGCCAGCAGTCTAAGACTAGCGGGGGGCATACAAGAGACCCAGTACTTC. It translates to CASSLRLAGGIQETQYF. V usage is TRBV28 and J usage is TRBJ2-5; TRBD2 matches 13 bases. V lost 5 bases to trimming and J lost 2 bases; unmatched junction nucleotides: 8. CDR1 and CDR2 from the germline V gene are MDHEN and SYDVKM. CDR3 length: 17 residues.

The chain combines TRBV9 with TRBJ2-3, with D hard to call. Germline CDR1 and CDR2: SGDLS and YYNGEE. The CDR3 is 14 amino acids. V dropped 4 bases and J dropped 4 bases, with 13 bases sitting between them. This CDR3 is CASSQRSWADTQYF. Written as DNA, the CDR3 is TGTGCCAGCAGCCAACGATCTTGGGCAGATACGCAGTATTTT.